Sequencing of this T cell receptor beta chain was carried out in a study of cytomegalovirus exposure and HLA in healthy donors. Study-wide results and caveats: Later analysis demonstrated an association between a missense DCLRE1C variant and TCR beta V- and J-gene trimming.

Losses at the gene ends were 2 bases for V and 8 bases for J; bases not matched to a gene: 10. This CDR3 has 15 amino acids. Germline V CDR1 and CDR2: GTSNPN, SVGIG (reference sequence). 60 Vbeta and 13 Jbeta primers were used in PCR. Produced via immunoSEQ multiplex PCR; TCRdb's table is partial and in-frame only. The sample holds over 25,000 clones, more than 55% seen once. Regarding this clone: What it binds is unknown.

The receptor was derived from a male donor in good health and CMV-seropositive. The V gene is TRBV30, the J gene TRBJ1-4; TRBD1 aligns across 8 bases. The material sequenced was PBMCs. CDR3 sequence (DNA): TGTGCCTGGAGTCCAGGGGGCGCTGGGGGAGAAAAACTGTTTTTT. Its translation is CAWSPGGAGGEKLFF.